This TCR beta chain comes out of a study of blood T cell repertoires in COVID-19. About the study: COVID-19 samples collected from the United States, Italy and Spain covered acute and convalescent phases. The analysed material was cDNA or gDNA that came from T cells, B-cell-depleted T cells, or PBMCs.

The authors' processing: Quantification of nucleated cells was approximated via reference gene primer amplification. Measured with immunoSEQ multiplex PCR; TCRdb has only the in-frame clones, and not every one. From that table come the V and J calls and clone size; the DNA was used to work out D and trimming. The sample contains around 190,000 clones, more than 70% of which appear only once. Germline V gene sequence: CDR1 SQVTM, CDR2 ANQGSEA. The CDR3 contains 14 residues. V shed 4 bases and J 7 bases; nucleotides not matched to a gene: 10. This rearrangement joins TRBV29-1 to TRBJ2-1; 7 bases are a match to TRBD2. Input material: peripheral blood. This receptor was taken from a man aged 50 to 59 with COVID-19, enrolled during active disease. The CDR3 loop is CSVGPSGGRNEQFF. The CDR3 region has the DNA TGCAGCGTTGGTCCTAGCGGAGGTCGGAATGAGCAGTTCTTC.